The 21 T cell receptor beta chains given below trace back to one sample, sequenced in a study of T cell clones after liver transplantation. Some clones are missing from TCRdb's copy, which holds only in-frame ones; the method was immunoSEQ multiplex PCR. The sample carries about 100,000 clones, approximately 85% recorded once. This sample comprised CD4+ T cells from blood, obtained before liver transplant. Receptors were obtained from a human donor who received a liver transplant.

The chain employs TRBV7-9 and TRBJ2-3; 10 bases are shared with TRBD2. The CDR3 is 16 residues long. V shed 5 bases, J shed 0 bases, and the junction held 5 bases outside the gene matches. Germline lookup yields CDR1 SEHNR and CDR2 FQNEAQ (reference sequence). CDR3 amino acids: CASSRTSGRSTDTQYF. CDR3 in DNA: TGTGCCAGCAGCCGGACTAGCGGCCGAAGCACAGATACGCAGTATTTT.

The chain couples TRBV6-5 to TRBJ1-6; 9 bases line up with TRBD1. The CDR3 length is 15 residues. Trimming took 8 bases from V and 7 from J; bases not matched to a gene: 9. Per germline, CDR1 MNHEY and CDR2 SVGAGI. CDR3 amino acids: CASLPGQGTNSPLHF. In DNA, the CDR3 is TGTGCCAGCCTACCGGGACAGGGAACGAATTCACCCCTCCACTTT.

This clone was counted only a few times. The CDR3 nucleotides are TGTGCCAGCAGCGTCCGGGGCGGGGGACCCCAGCATTTT. Translation gives CASSVRGGGPQHF. The rearrangement joins TRBV9 to TRBJ1-5; TRBD1 might be the D (5 bases). Germline CDR1 and CDR2: SGDLS and YYNGEE. The CDR3 is 13 amino acids. Trimming took off 2 bases at V and 10 bases at J, with 13 bases between the two ends. The variable domain in full, completed from reference TRBV9 and TRBJ1-5, reads DSGVTQTPKHLITATGQRVTLRCSPRSGDLSVYWYQQSLDQGLQFLIQYYNGEERAKGNILERFSAQQFPDLHSELNLSSLELGDSALYFCASSVRGGGPQHFGDGTRLSIL.

This clone was observed a handful of times. This chain connects TRBV5-1 to TRBJ2-7; D may be TRBD2 (5 bases). CDR1 is SGHRS, CDR2 YFSETQ, per germline. Trimming took off 3 bases at V and 1 base at J, with 14 bases between the two ends. There are 15 residues in the CDR3. The CDR3: CASSSGVEVSYEQYF. Written as DNA, the CDR3 is TGCGCCAGCAGCTCGGGCGTGGAGGTGTCCTACGAGCAGTACTTC. The full variable domain, completed using reference TRBV5-1 and TRBJ2-7, is KAGVTQTPRYLIKTRGQQVTLSCSPISGHRSVSWYQQTPGQGLQFLFEYFSETQRNKGNFPGRFSGRQFSNSRSEMNVSTLELGDSALYLCASSSGVEVSYEQYFGPGTRLTVT.

The rearrangement uses TRBV15 and TRBJ2-7; either TRBD1 or TRBD2 may supply D (5 bases each). This CDR3 is 13 amino acids long. Trimming removed 1 base from V and 8 bases from J, with 12 bases in between. Per germline, CDR1 LNHNV and CDR2 YYDKDF (reference sequence). CDR3 loop: CATSRVGDQKQYF. For the CDR3, the DNA is TGTGCCACCAGCAGAGTTGGGGACCAGAAGCAGTACTTC.

CDR3 protein: CASSASDRVETEAFF. The DNA of the CDR3 is TGTGCCAGCAGTGCTTCGGACAGGGTCGAGACTGAAGCTTTCTTT. The chain uses TRBV28 and TRBJ1-1; TRBD1 agrees at 8 bases. CDR1 is MDHEN and CDR2 is SYDVKM in the germline V gene. The CDR3 is 15 amino acids. J was trimmed by 5 bases and V by 5 bases; bases with no gene match: 10.

V gene TRBV7-6 combines with J gene TRBJ1-5; no definite D call. Deletions cut 5 bases from V and 2 bases from J, with 16 bases between. The CDR3 contains 16 residues. CDR1 SGHVS and CDR2 FNYEAQ come from the germline V gene. CDR3 protein: CASSPRPIRGNQPQHF. In DNA, the CDR3 is TGTGCCAGCAGCCCTAGACCCATCCGGGGCAATCAGCCCCAGCATTTT.

The chain recombines TRBV19 with TRBJ1-1, with a tentative D call TRBD1 (6 bases). The CDR3 consists of 15 residues. Germline CDR1 LNHDA, CDR2 SQIVND (reference sequence). The V and J ends lost 4 bases and 3 bases respectively, with 15 bases between them. The DNA of the CDR3 is TGTGCCAGTAGTACCCCGGGGGCGGTGGACACTGAAGCTTTCTTT. Encoded protein: CASSTPGAVDTEAFF.

The rearrangement uses TRBV2 and TRBJ1-4, with D uncertain. In germline, CDR1 is SNHLY, CDR2 FYNNEI. The CDR3 consists of 14 residues. Trimming took 4 bases from V and 7 from J, leaving 13 bases between them. The CDR3 protein is CASSGSGRAEKLFF. The DNA of the CDR3 is TGTGCCAGCAGTGGTAGTGGGAGGGCTGAAAAACTGTTTTTT.

The chain uses TRBV19 and TRBJ1-3; D not resolved. V lost 6 bases, J lost 0 bases, and 6 bases lay in between. The length of the CDR3 is 13 residues. The germline CDR1 and CDR2 sequences are LNHDA and SQIVND (reference sequence). CDR3 sequence reads: CASRKFSGNTIYF. DNA of the CDR3: TGTGCCAGTAGAAAGTTCTCTGGAAACACCATATATTTT.

CDR3 DNA: TGTGCCAGCAGCTTAGCCCGGGGTAGCTCCTACAATGAGCAGTTCTTC. Its protein product is CASSLARGSSYNEQFF. This chain connects TRBV7-9 to TRBJ2-1; weak D call: TRBD2 (5 bases). V lost 0 bases and J 0 bases, leaving 9 bases between the germline ends. CDR1 and CDR2 (germline): SEHNR, FQNEAQ (reference sequence). This CDR3 is 16 amino acids long.

The chain has TRBV5-1 and TRBJ2-1; the match to TRBD2 covers 9 bases. The CDR3 covers 15 residues. V lost 4 bases and J lost 7; bases outside the gene matches: 9. Germline CDR1 reads SGHRS; CDR2 reads YFSETQ. CDR3 loop: CASSPGTSSFNEQFF. The DNA for the CDR3 is TGCGCCAGCAGCCCCGGGACTAGCTCCTTTAATGAGCAGTTCTTC.

This rearrangement joins TRBV18 to TRBJ1-6; D might be TRBD1 (5 bases). The CDR3 is 15 amino acids. Germline V gives CDR1 KGHSH, CDR2 LQKENI. Trimming removed 6 bases at V and 10 bases at J, with 19 bases between. Here the CDR3 DNA reads TGTGCCAGCTCCACCGGGGGGAGAGGAAACTCACCCCTCCACTTT. It specifies CASSTGGRGNSPLHF.

The rearrangement joins TRBV5-1 to TRBJ2-4; D perhaps matches TRBD1 (6 bases). Germline-derived CDR1 and CDR2 are SGHRS and YFSETQ. This CDR3 region has 15 residues. V lost 3 bases and J lost 4, with 14 bases in between. CDR3 sequence: CASSSSTGGKNIQYF. CDR3 bases: TGCGCCAGCAGCTCCTCGACAGGTGGGAAAAACATTCAGTACTTC.

The genes are TRBV18 and TRBJ2-5; D may match TRBD1 or TRBD2 (5 bases each). The V gene lost 2 bases and the J gene lost 2 bases, with 12 bases spanning the gap. The CDR3 consists of 15 residues. Germline V gives CDR1 KGHSH, CDR2 LQKENI. CDR3 in amino acids: CASSPAQGRQETQYF. CDR3 nucleotides: TGTGCCAGCTCACCAGCCCAGGGACGGCAAGAGACCCAGTACTTC.

This clone came up once. CDR3 coding DNA: TGTGCCAGTAGTATGGCGGGACAGGGGGCGTCTAATGAAAAACTGTTTTTT. Translating it yields CASSMAGQGASNEKLFF. This chain joins TRBV19 and TRBJ1-4; TRBD1 aligns across 12 bases. V trimming: 3 bases; J trimming: 3 bases; junction bases outside the gene matches: 5. From germline, CDR1 is LNHDA and CDR2 SQIVND (reference sequence). CDR3 length: 17 amino acids.

Here the CDR3 DNA reads TGCGCCAGCAGCTCTGGACAGGGGTATGGCTACACCTTC. Translation: CASSSGQGYGYTF. The J gene is TRBJ1-2, the V gene TRBV5-1, with 9 bases aligning to TRBD1. Germline CDR1 reads SGHRS; CDR2 reads YFSETQ. The CDR3 covers 13 residues. After removal of 3 bases from V and 5 bases from J, the junction contained 2 bases not matched to a gene.

The chain has TRBV4-2 and TRBJ2-1; tentatively, D is TRBD1 (5 bases). The CDR3 has 16 residues. Between the trimmed V and J ends, which lost 1 base and 4 bases, there was a span of 14 bases. Per germline, CDR1 LGHNA and CDR2 YNFKEQ. The CDR3 is CASSQAEAGLYNEQFF. The CDR3 DNA is TGTGCCAGCAGCCAAGCGGAAGCAGGGCTATACAATGAGCAGTTCTTC.

V and J are TRBV28 and TRBJ2-5; 8 positions match TRBD2. The CDR3 is 15 residues long. Per the germline V gene, CDR1 is MDHEN and CDR2 is SYDVKM. J gave up 2 bases and V 5 bases, and 7 bases lay outside the gene matches. CDR3 nucleotide sequence: TGTGCCAGCAGTCATACTAGCGGAGTGCAAGAGACCCAGTACTTC. It yields the protein CASSHTSGVQETQYF.

This rearrangement joins TRBV5-1 to TRBJ2-2; a weak D match, TRBD2 (5 bases). The V end lost 4 bases, the J end lost 0 bases, and 10 bases lay between the germline ends. CDR1 and CDR2 (germline): SGHRS, YFSETQ. This CDR3 region has 15 residues. CDR3: CASSRRTANTGELFF. For the CDR3, the DNA is TGCGCCAGCAGCCGGCGGACTGCGAACACCGGGGAGCTGTTTTTT.

This chain joins TRBV15 and TRBJ1-2; TRBD1 is a possible D gene (6 bases). Germline loops: CDR1 LNHNV, CDR2 YYDKDF (reference sequence). The CDR3 totals 18 residues. Trimming removed 0 bases from V and 6 bases from J, with 23 bases in between. The CDR3 nucleotides are TGTGCCACCAGCAGAGATATCGATGCCGGCAGGGGCGGGCATGGCTACACCTTC. It specifies CATSRDIDAGRGGHGYTF. Supplemented by reference TRBV15 and TRBJ1-2, the full variable domain reads DAMVIQNPRYQVTQFGKPVTLSCSQTLNHNVMYWYQQKSSQAPKLLFHYYDKDFNNEADTPDNFQSRRPNTSFCFLDIRSPGLGDTAMYLCATSRDIDAGRGGHGYTFGSGTRLTVV.